This T cell receptor (beta chain) was observed in a study of blood T cells in healthy people across ages. Together with a sample-barcoded 5' primer, a J-beta primer mix was included in a second PCR lasting 7 to 11 cycles. TCRdb redid the calling of the 5' RACE reads with MiXCR, one entry per CDR3 protein. The sample carries some 1.8 million distinct CDR3 sequences, more than 35% recorded once. This clonotype occurred a few times. Sequencing was performed on blood. The sequence was obtained from a human donor in good health.

The CDR3 coding sequence is TGTGCCAGCAGCTTAGTTTCGGGGTCAGGGGCTGGGTATGGCTACACCTTC. Protein: CASSLVSGSGAGYGYTF. The chain combines TRBV7-2 with TRBJ1-2; maybe TRBD1 (6 bases). The CDR3 contains 17 residues. Between the trimmed V and J ends, which lost 1 base and 5 bases, there was a span of 20 bases. Germline CDR1 is SGHTA and CDR2 is FQGNSA.